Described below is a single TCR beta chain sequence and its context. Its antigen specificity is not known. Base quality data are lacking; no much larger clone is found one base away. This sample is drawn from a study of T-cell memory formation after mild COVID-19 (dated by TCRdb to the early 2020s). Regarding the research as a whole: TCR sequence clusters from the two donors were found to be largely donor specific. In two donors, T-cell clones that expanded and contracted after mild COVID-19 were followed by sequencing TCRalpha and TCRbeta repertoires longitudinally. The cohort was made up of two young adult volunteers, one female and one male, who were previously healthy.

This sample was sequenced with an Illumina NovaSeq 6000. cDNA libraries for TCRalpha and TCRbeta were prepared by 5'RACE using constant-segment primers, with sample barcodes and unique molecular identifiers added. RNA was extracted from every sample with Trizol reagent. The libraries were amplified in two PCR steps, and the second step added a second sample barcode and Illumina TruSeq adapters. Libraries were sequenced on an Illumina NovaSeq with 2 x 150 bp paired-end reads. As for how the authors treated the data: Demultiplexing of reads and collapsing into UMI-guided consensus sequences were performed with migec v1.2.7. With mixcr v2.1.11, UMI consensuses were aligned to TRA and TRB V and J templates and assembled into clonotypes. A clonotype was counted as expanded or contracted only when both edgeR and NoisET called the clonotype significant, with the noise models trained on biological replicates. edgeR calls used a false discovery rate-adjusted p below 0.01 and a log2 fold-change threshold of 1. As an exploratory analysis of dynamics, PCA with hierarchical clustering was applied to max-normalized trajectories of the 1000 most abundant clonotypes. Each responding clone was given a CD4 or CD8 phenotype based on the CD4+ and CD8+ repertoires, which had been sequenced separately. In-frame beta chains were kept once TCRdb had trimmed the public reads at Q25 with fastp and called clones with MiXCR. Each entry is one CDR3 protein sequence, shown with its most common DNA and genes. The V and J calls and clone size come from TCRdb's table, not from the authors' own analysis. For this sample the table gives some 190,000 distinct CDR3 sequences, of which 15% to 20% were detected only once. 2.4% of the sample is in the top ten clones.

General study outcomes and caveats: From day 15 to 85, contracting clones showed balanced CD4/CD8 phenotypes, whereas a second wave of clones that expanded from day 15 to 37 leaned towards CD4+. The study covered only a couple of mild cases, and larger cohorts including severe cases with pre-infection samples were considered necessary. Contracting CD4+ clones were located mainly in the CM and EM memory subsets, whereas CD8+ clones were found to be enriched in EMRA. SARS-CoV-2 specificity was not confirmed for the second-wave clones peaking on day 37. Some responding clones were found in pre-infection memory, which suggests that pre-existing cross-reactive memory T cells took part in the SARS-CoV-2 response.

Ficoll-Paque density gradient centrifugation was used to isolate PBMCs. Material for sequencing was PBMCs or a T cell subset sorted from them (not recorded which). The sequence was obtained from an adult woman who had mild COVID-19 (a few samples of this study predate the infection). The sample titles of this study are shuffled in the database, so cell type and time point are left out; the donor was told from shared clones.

The nucleotides are TGTGCCAGCAGTCTTGGGGCGACCGGGGAGCTGTTTTTT. Translated, this is CASSLGATGELFF. Here the chain combines TRBV9 and TRBJ2-2; TRBD1 might be the D gene, on 5 matching bases. CDR3 length: 13 amino acids, cysteine to phenylalanine. The sequence is cut down to CDR3 DNA, 39 bases in frame from base 1. Relative to germline, V is 5 bases shorter and J is 5 bases shorter, with 10 bases between their ends. CDR1 and CDR2 were assigned from the germline V gene as SGDLS and YYNGEE.